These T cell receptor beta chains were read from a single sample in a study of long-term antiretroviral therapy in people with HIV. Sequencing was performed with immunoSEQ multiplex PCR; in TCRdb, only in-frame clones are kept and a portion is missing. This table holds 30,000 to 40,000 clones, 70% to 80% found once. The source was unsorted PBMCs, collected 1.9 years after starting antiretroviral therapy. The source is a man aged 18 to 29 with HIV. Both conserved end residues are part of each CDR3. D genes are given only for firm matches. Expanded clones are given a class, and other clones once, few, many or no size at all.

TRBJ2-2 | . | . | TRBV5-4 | TGTGCCAGCAGCTTTTCGTATGATGGCGGGGAGCTGTTTTTT | CASSFSYDGGELFF
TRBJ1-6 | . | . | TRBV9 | TGTGCCAGCAGCGTAGCGACCTCGGGAGGGGATTCACCCCTCCACTTT | CASSVATSGGDSPLHF
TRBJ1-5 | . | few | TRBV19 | TGTGCCAGTAGCATAAAGCCTTACAATCAGCCCCAGCATTTT | CASSIKPYNQPQHF
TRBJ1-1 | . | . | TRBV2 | TGTGCCAGCAGCGGGGGGAGGGGGTACACTGAAGCTTTCTTT | CASSGGRGYTEAFF
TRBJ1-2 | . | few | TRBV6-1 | TGTGCCAGCAGGCCGACAGCCGGGGCTTCGGGCTACACCTTC | CASRPTAGASGYTF
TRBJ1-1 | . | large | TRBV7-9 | TGTGCCAGCAGCTTAGTCTTCGAGAACACTGAAGCTTTCTTT | CASSLVFENTEAFF
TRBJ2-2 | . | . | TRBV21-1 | TGTGCCAGCAGCAAATCGTTACAGGGGGTCAACACCGGGGAGCTGTTTTTT | CASSKSLQGVNTGELFF
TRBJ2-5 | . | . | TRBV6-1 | TGTGCCAGCAGCTTGTACCAAGAGACCCAGTACTTC | CASSLYQETQYF
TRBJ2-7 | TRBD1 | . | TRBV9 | TGTGCCAGCAGCCCAGGGACAGGGGCCTACGAGCAGTACTTC | CASSPGTGAYEQYF
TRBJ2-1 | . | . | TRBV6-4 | TGTGCCAGCAGTGACTCTAGCGCGGGGGCCCAGTTCTTC | CASSDSSAGAQFF
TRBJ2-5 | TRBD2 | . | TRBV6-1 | TGTGCCAGCAGTCTGTCTAGCGGTCTGGGGGAGACCCAGTACTTC | CASSLSSGLGETQYF
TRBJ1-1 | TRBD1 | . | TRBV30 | TGTGCCTGGAGTACGCCTCAGGGGGCCAATGAAGCTTTCTTT | CAWSTPQGANEAFF
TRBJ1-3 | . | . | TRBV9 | TGTGCCAGCAGCGTCTCGGTGGGCTCTGGAAACACCATATATTTT | CASSVSVGSGNTIYF
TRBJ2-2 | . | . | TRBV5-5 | TGTGCCAGCAGCTTAGAGGGGACTTACACCGGGGAGCTGTTTTTT | CASSLEGTYTGELFF
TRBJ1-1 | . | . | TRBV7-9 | TGTGCCAGCAGCTTCTCAGGAATGGGGGACACTGAAGCTTTCTTT | CASSFSGMGDTEAFF
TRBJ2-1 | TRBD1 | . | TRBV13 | TGTGCCAGCAGCTTAGCCGGGACAGGGTTCCCAAATGAGCAGTTCTTC | CASSLAGTGFPNEQFF
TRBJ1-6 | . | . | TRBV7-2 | TGTGCCAGCAGCTTACAGGGGCCGCATTCACCCCTCCACTTT | CASSLQGPHSPLHF
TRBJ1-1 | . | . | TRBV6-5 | TGTGCCAGCAGTTACTCGACTAGGGGGAACACTGAAGCTTTCTTT | CASSYSTRGNTEAFF
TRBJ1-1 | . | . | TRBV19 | TGTGCCAGTATGGGGCCGGGGTTGGTCACTGAAGCTTTCTTT | CASMGPGLVTEAFF
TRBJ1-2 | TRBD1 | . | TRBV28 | TGTGCCAGCAGCAATGACAGGGACTATGGCTACACCTTC | CASSNDRDYGYTF
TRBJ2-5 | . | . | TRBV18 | TGTGCCAGCTCACCACCCCGGGAAGAGACCCAGTACTTC | CASSPPREETQYF
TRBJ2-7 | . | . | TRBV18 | TGTGCCAGCTCACCCCACAGCTACGAGCAGTACTTC | CASSPHSYEQYF
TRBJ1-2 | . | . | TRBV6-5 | TGTGCCAGCAGTTCATTAAGCGGCTACACCTTC | CASSSLSGYTF
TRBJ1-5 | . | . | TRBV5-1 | TGCGCCAGCAGCTTGTGGCGGATACACCACCCCGTTAGCAATCAGCCCCAGCATTTT | CASSLWRIHHPVSNQPQHF
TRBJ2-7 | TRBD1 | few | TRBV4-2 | TGTGCCAGCAGCCAAGCTTTGGGGCAGGGGGTTTTTGGCGAGCAGTACTTC | CASSQALGQGVFGEQYF
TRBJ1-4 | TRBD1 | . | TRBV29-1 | TGCAGCGTGGGACAGGGGAATGAAAAACTGTTTTTT | CSVGQGNEKLFF
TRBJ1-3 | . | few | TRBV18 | TGTGCCAGCTCACCACCTTCAGTTAGCTCTGGAAACACCATATATTTT | CASSPPSVSSGNTIYF
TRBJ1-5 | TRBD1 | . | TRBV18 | TGTGCCAGCTCACCCAGGGGGGGCAATCAGCCCCAGCATTTT | CASSPRGGNQPQHF